A single sample is the source of the 7 T cell receptor beta chains below, sequenced in a study of T cell clonality in common variable immunodeficiency. Profiled with immunoSEQ multiplex PCR; TCRdb holds only in-frame clones, not every one. This sample carries 45,000 to 70,000 clones, none of them present only once. Material: peripheral blood mononuclear cells. The receptors come from a person between 18 and 69 years old in good health.

With respect to this clone: The read ends 3 residues early relative to the CDR3; the germline J gene fills the gap. The chain couples TRBV2 to TRBJ1-2, with D possibly TRBD1 on 5 matching bases. The CDR3 runs 15 residues. Germline lookup yields CDR1 SNHLY and CDR2 FYNNEI. The CDR3 sequence: CASSSPGTLYNDYTF. The sequenced CDR3 bases are TGTGCCAGCAGTAGCCCCGGGACTCTCTACAATGAC.

This clone was counted ten times or more. The CDR3 goes on 3 residues after the read ends, and that part is filled in from the germline J gene. The chain recombines TRBV18 with TRBJ2-5, with TRBD2 matching 10 bases. Trimming cost V 3 bases and J 4 bases; bases outside gene matches: 2. In germline, CDR1 is KGHSH, CDR2 LQKENI. CDR3 length: 14 residues. The CDR3 loop is CASSPASGRETQYF. The sequenced CDR3 bases are TGTGCCAGCTCACCGGCTAGCGGGAGAGAGACC.

This clone was observed at least ten times. The CDR3 is cut off 3 residues early in the read; its end comes from the germline J gene. The chain combines TRBV20-1 with TRBJ2-7; 7 positions agree with TRBD1. CDR3 size: 13 residues. Germline V CDR1 and CDR2: DFQATT, SNEGSKA (reference sequence). Trimming at V came to 6 bases and at J to 6 bases, leaving 11 bases not matched to a gene. Partial CDR3 DNA: TGCAGTGCCTCCGGGACAGCTTTCGCCGAG. This encodes CSASGTAFAE. The whole CDR3 is CSASGTAFAEQYF.

This clone showed up many times. The CDR3 end is not reached by the read, which stops 3 residues before it; the germline J gene fills it in. The V gene is TRBV7-2, the J gene TRBJ1-4, with 11 nucleotides matching TRBD1. V lost 6 bases to trimming and J lost 6 bases; unmatched junction nucleotides: 6. CDR1 SGHTA and CDR2 FQGNSA come from the germline V gene. The CDR3 is made up of 15 amino acids. CDR3 bases read: TGTGCCAGCAGTCTCCGGACAGGGGGCGATGAAAAA. It encodes CASSLRTGGDEK. The full-length CDR3 reads as CASSLRTGGDEKLFF.

This clone occurred many times. The read terminates 3 residues before the CDR3 end, so the remaining end is supplied by the germline J gene. The chain has TRBV12-3 or TRBV12-4 and TRBJ1-2; D uncertain. The CDR3 runs 12 residues. This CDR3 reads CASSYPGRGYTF. Partial CDR3 DNA: TGTGCCAGCAGTTACCCGGGGAGGGGC.

This clone has ten or more counts. From the germline J gene comes the end of the CDR3, since the read stops 3 residues before it. The chain is built from TRBV20-1 and TRBJ1-4, with 7 nucleotides matching TRBD1. The V gene's germline CDR1 is DFQATT and CDR2 SNEGSKA (reference sequence). Trimming at V came to 0 bases and at J to 5 bases, leaving 9 bases not matched to a gene. The CDR3 contains 16 residues. The CDR3 bases that were read are TGCAGTGCTAGAGATACCTTACAGGGGAGGAATGAAAAA. Protein product: CSARDTLQGRNEK. The complete CDR3 reads CSARDTLQGRNEKLFF.

This clone has at least ten counts. The read ends 3 residues early relative to the CDR3; the germline J gene fills the gap. The rearrangement joins TRBV6-1 to TRBJ1-4, with 7 bases matching TRBD1. The CDR3 runs 15 residues. J lost 5 bases, V lost 4 bases, and 7 bases had no gene match. CDR1 and CDR2 from the germline V gene are MNHNS and SASEGT. CDR3 DNA (partial): TGTGCCAGCAGTGGGTACAGGGGCGACAATGAAAAA. Encoded protein: CASSGYRGDNEK. The whole CDR3 region reads CASSGYRGDNEKLFF.